Here is one TCR beta chain with its context. The antigen is not known. V was trimmed by 1 base and J by 4 bases, leaving 8 bases between them. The CDR3 consists of 14 residues. Germline-derived CDR1 and CDR2 are LGHNA and YNFKEQ. The PCR contained 60 Vbeta and 13 Jbeta primers. Assay used: immunoSEQ multiplex PCR; TCRdb lists only in-frame clones, some missing. The sample records 70,000 or so clones, roughly 71% being singletons. This sample is part of a study of cytomegalovirus exposure and HLA in healthy donors. Study conclusions and caveats: Later examination showed HLA-associated TCR beta chains had greater clonal expansion than equally common others. Most subjects' HLA-A and HLA-B alleles were reportedly predicted from TCR beta sequences. Earlier analysis yielded a pattern in which most TCR beta V segments were productive about 90% or about 30% of the time. It was 150 to 200 TCR beta chains that were listed as cytomegalovirus-associated.

This TCR came from a woman aged 60-75 years in good health and CMV-seropositive. The chain joins TRBV4-2 to TRBJ1-3; D not resolved. Sequenced sample: PBMCs. CDR3 bases: TGTGCCAGCAGCCAAGGGAGTGGAGGAAACACCATATATTTT. Protein sequence: CASSQGSGGNTIYF.